This T cell receptor (beta chain) was found in a study of blood T cell repertoires in COVID-19. In the study overall: Nucleic acid was either cDNA or gDNA, and it came from T cells, B-cell-depleted T cells, or PBMCs.

Methods used by the authors: Amplified reference gene primers provided the basis for estimating nucleated cell counts. The data were produced by immunoSEQ multiplex PCR, yet TCRdb's version contains in-frame clones alone and is incomplete. V, J and clone size derive from that table, while D and trimming were established from the DNA sequence. The table lists 210,000 or so clones, 78% of them singletons. Germline CDR1 is SNHLY and CDR2 is FYNNEI. This CDR3 spans 13 amino acids. Trimming cost V 8 bases and J 6 bases, with 14 bases left between them. Sequencing input: peripheral blood. This TCR derives from a woman aged 80 or older with active or convalescent COVID-19. The chain has TRBV2 and TRBJ2-1, with a weak D call TRBD2 (6 bases). CDR3 sequence: CASGRDWGNEQFF. Here the CDR3 DNA reads TGTGCCAGCGGTCGGGACTGGGGCAATGAGCAGTTCTTC.